This T cell receptor (beta chain) was obtained from a study of shared clonotypes between healthy human individuals. TCRdb keeps only in-frame clones here, not all; method: immunoSEQ multiplex PCR. In the table there are 75,000 to 100,000 clones, 40% to 55% of which are singletons. This clone was picked up many times. The sample holds other DNA sequences that translate to the same CDR3. The sequence was collected from a woman between 35 and 50 years old in good health. Some clones in this sample may be carry-over from other donors' samples. Sequencing input: PBMCs.

DNA of the CDR3: TGCAGCGTTACCGGACTAGCGGGAGGCTACTACAATGAGCAGTTCTTC. Protein sequence: CSVTGLAGGYYNEQFF. The chain employs TRBV29-1 and TRBJ2-1, with 14 bases that match TRBD2. The germline CDR1 and CDR2 sequences are SQVTM and ANQGSEA. J was trimmed by 3 bases and V by 5 bases; bases with no gene match: 6. CDR3 length equals 16 residues.